Below are 14 T cell receptor beta chains sequenced from a single sample in a study of blood T cell repertoires in COVID-19. Some clones are missing from TCRdb's copy, which holds only in-frame ones; the method was immunoSEQ multiplex PCR. The table lists about 270,000 clones, roughly 88% of them singletons. The sequencing input was peripheral blood. These receptors came from a woman aged 70-85 years with acute or convalescent COVID-19.

V is TRBV29-1 and J is TRBJ2-5; TRBD1 agrees at 7 bases. V lost 7 bases, J lost 2 bases, and 10 bases stayed unmatched. The CDR3 runs to 14 residues. Germline V CDR1 and CDR2: SQVTM, ANQGSEA. CDR3 sequence: CSGSDRAPQETQYF. CDR3 nucleotides: TGCAGCGGATCTGACAGGGCCCCACAAGAGACCCAGTACTTC.

This clone was seen only once. The genes are TRBV9 and TRBJ1-1; D possibly corresponds to TRBD1 (5 bases). CDR3 length: 17 residues. V lost 4 bases, J lost 0 bases, and 19 bases lay in between. The germline V gene has CDR1 SGDLS and CDR2 YYNGEE. CDR3 coding DNA: TGTGCCAGCAGCCCCGGGGTGGGGACTCCTATGAACACTGAAGCTTTCTTT. Translated: CASSPGVGTPMNTEAFF.

The chain links TRBV5-1 to TRBJ2-7; D call uncertain. This CDR3 comprises 15 residues. The germline V and J ends were trimmed by 4 bases and 3 bases, with 17 bases remaining between them. Germline V CDR1 and CDR2: SGHRS, YFSETQ. This CDR3 reads CASSPRGRYNYEQYF. The DNA of the CDR3 is TGCGCCAGCAGCCCCAGAGGCAGATACAACTACGAGCAGTACTTC.

The V and J genes are TRBV6-2 or TRBV6-3 and TRBJ2-3, with 13 bases identical to TRBD2. Germline V gene data show CDR1 as MNHEY and CDR2 as SVGEGT. Trimming took 0 bases from V and 4 from J; bases not matched to a gene: 7. This CDR3 region has 18 residues. The CDR3 bases are TGTGCCAGCAGTTACTCGATTACTAGCGGGGGGGGCCCAGATACGCAGTATTTT. As protein: CASSYSITSGGGPDTQYF.

J is TRBJ1-2 and V is TRBV19; 8 nucleotides line up with TRBD1. After removal of 3 bases from V and 6 bases from J, the junction contained 12 bases not matched to a gene. CDR3 size: 16 residues. The germline CDR1 and CDR2 sequences are LNHDA and SQIVND (reference sequence). The CDR3 DNA sequence: TGTGCCAGTAGTATCGACGACAGGGGAGCCTTCGATGGCTACACCTTC. Amino acids: CASSIDDRGAFDGYTF.

This clone has just a few counts. The chain combines TRBV5-4 with TRBJ2-7; TRBD2 matches at 8 bases. The length of the CDR3 is 14 residues. V lost 1 base to trimming and J lost 6 bases; unmatched junction nucleotides: 6. CDR1 is SGHNT, CDR2 YYREEE, per germline (reference sequence). The CDR3 is CASSLPGLDSEQYF. The DNA for the CDR3 is TGTGCCAGCAGCTTGCCGGGACTAGATAGCGAGCAGTACTTC.

The chain carries TRBV19 and TRBJ2-6; 7 nucleotides line up with TRBD1. Germline CDR1 is LNHDA and CDR2 is SQIVND (reference sequence). CDR3 size: 19 residues. V was clipped by 5 bases and J by 2 bases; unmatched bases: 15. The CDR3 bases are TGTGCCAGTAGTGCCTCTCCGGGACAGACGCTTGCTGGGGCCAACGTCCTGACTTTC. It is translated as CASSASPGQTLAGANVLTF.

The V gene is TRBV12-3 or TRBV12-4, the J gene TRBJ1-5, with D maybe TRBD1 (6 bases). The V end was cut by 4 bases, the J end by 6 bases, with 10 bases between. The CDR3 has 13 residues. The CDR3 bases are TGTGCCAGCAGTTACAGGGCAGGTCAGCCCCAGCATTTT. Protein product: CASSYRAGQPQHF.

This clone was picked up a small number of times. The V call is TRBV21-1, the J call TRBJ1-5. TRBV21-1 is marked as a pseudogene. CDR3 size: 19 residues. The CDR3: CASSQEREGSVYSNQPQHF. The CDR3 DNA follows: TGTGCCAGCAGCCAAGAGAGGGAGGGTTCCGTTTATAGCAATCAGCCCCAGCATTTT.

This clone has more than one count but fewer than ten. This chain connects TRBV2 to TRBJ1-2, with a possible D match to TRBD1 (5 bases). The CDR3 covers 13 residues. V was clipped by 4 bases and J by 3 bases, with 9 bases between them. Looked up from germline, CDR1 is SNHLY and CDR2 is FYNNEI. The CDR3: CASSATAYYGYTF. The CDR3 DNA reads TGTGCCAGCAGTGCGACAGCTTACTATGGCTACACCTTC.

The chain recombines TRBV19 with TRBJ1-1; no definite D call. This CDR3 is 13 amino acids long. Germline V gene sequence: CDR1 LNHDA, CDR2 SQIVND (reference sequence). Trimming removed 5 bases from V and 1 base from J, with 8 bases in between. In DNA, the CDR3 is TGTGCCAGTAGTGTCCGAGGGAACACTGAAGCTTTCTTT. This codes for CASSVRGNTEAFF.

The V and J genes are TRBV2 and TRBJ2-7, with 10 bases that match TRBD2. Germline assignment: CDR1 SNHLY and CDR2 FYNNEI. CDR3 length equals 15 residues. Trimming cost V 8 bases and J 7 bases; bases outside gene matches: 14. The chain's CDR3 is CASGGGTSALSEQYF. The CDR3 nucleotides are TGTGCCAGCGGGGGAGGGACTAGCGCCCTTTCGGAGCAGTACTTC.

The chain combines TRBV5-4 with TRBJ1-6, with D unresolved. Germline CDR1 SGHNT, CDR2 YYREEE (reference sequence). This CDR3 is built from 14 residues. V dropped 2 bases and J dropped 7 bases, with 10 bases sitting between them. CDR3 sequence reads: CASSLRMENSPLHF. In DNA form, the CDR3 reads TGTGCCAGCAGCTTACGGATGGAGAATTCACCCCTCCACTTT.

This clone was counted between two and nine times. The chain joins TRBV20-1 to TRBJ2-7, with 8 bases fitting TRBD2. The CDR3 consists of 11 residues. CDR1 DFQATT and CDR2 SNEGSKA come from the germline V gene (reference sequence). CDR3 nucleotide sequence: TGCAGCCCCGGCGGGGGGAGCGAGCAGTACTTC. Its translation is CSPGGGSEQYF.